These T cell receptor beta chains were read from a single sample in a study of blood T cells in healthy people across ages. MiXCR, run by TCRdb on the 5' RACE reads, gives a single entry per CDR3 protein. The sample yields about 970,000 distinct CDR3 sequences, roughly 50% seen once. Specimen: blood. These receptor sequences come from a woman between 55 and 75 years old in good health. The CDR3 runs from the conserved cysteine through the conserved F or W. D genes are given only for firm matches. Clone size appears in some rows only: once, few, many, or a class for an expanded clone.

TRBV9	TRBJ2-7	.	.	15	TGTGCCAGCAGCGTAGCTAGGACTGCCTACAATGAGCAGTACTTC	CASSVARTAYNEQYF
TRBV6-2/TRBV6-3	TRBJ2-7	.	.	13	TGTGCCAGCGCGCCGGTCACCCCCTACGAGCAGTACTTC	CASAPVTPYEQYF
TRBV3-1	TRBJ1-1	.	.	14	TGTGCCAGCAGCCAAGGGTTCGTTAGCACTGAAGCTTTCTTT	CASSQGFVSTEAFF
TRBV10-3	TRBJ2-5	.	many	12	TGTGCCATCAGTGACATCGAAGAGACCCAGTACTTC	CAISDIEETQYF
TRBV20-1	TRBJ2-5	TRBD2	.	14	TGCAGTCTTACGGGCGGGGGTCCCCAAGAGACCCAGTACTTC	CSLTGGGPQETQYF
TRBV7-2	TRBJ2-5	TRBD1	.	13	TGTGCCAGCAGCAAAGGGACAGAAGAGACCCAGTACTTC	CASSKGTEETQYF
TRBV27	TRBJ2-5	TRBD2	once	13	TGTGCCAGCGGTAGCGGGAGAACGGAGACCCAGTACTTC	CASGSGRTETQYF
TRBV6-1	TRBJ2-2	.	few	13	TGTGCCAGCGTGTCTTCTAGCGCCGGGGAGCTGTTTTTT	CASVSSSAGELFF
TRBV20-1	TRBJ2-6	.	.	15	TGCAGTGCTAGTCCCCTAATTTCTGGGGCCAACGTCCTGACTTTC	CSASPLISGANVLTF
TRBV7-9	TRBJ2-1	TRBD2	.	17	TGTGCCAGCAGCTCCCTCCTCGGACTAGCGTCCAACAATGAGCAGTTCTTC	CASSSLLGLASNNEQFF
TRBV30	TRBJ2-5	.	once	13	TGTGCCTGGAACTCAGGGCCCCGTCGGACCCAGTACTTC	CAWNSGPRRTQYF
TRBV2	TRBJ1-1	.	.	13	TGTGCCAGCAGTGAAGAACAGTACACTGAAGCTTTCTTT	CASSEEQYTEAFF
TRBV7-2	TRBJ2-3	.	.	14	TGTGCCAGCAGCCTTGGGACACCTCTAGATACGCAGTATTTT	CASSLGTPLDTQYF
TRBV3-1	TRBJ2-5	.	.	16	TGTACCAGCAGCAATCCGGGCCAGACGAGTCAAGCGACCCAGTACTTC	CTSSNPGQTSQATQYF
TRBV27	TRBJ2-7	.	.	14	TGTGCCAGCAGTTCTCGGCTCACCTACAATGAGCAGTACTTC	CASSSRLTYNEQYF
TRBV4-2	TRBJ1-2	TRBD1	few	15	TGTGCCAGCAGCCAAGGGGTAGGGGGCACTTGGGGCTACACCTTC	CASSQGVGGTWGYTF
TRBV3-1	TRBJ2-1	TRBD2	once	15	TGTGCCAGCAGCCAACTAGCGGGAGGATTCAATGGGCAGTTCTTC	CASSQLAGGFNGQFF
TRBV7-9	TRBJ2-5	.	.	13	TGTGCCAGCAGCTTAGGGCCTGAAGGGACCCAGTACTTC	CASSLGPEGTQYF
TRBV15	TRBJ2-7	TRBD1	few	15	TGTGCCACCAGCAGAGATCGGGGACAGCTTTACGAGCAGTACTTC	CATSRDRGQLYEQYF
TRBV20-1	TRBJ2-1	TRBD2	.	16	TGCAGTGCTAGAGTGTGGACTAGCGGGAGGGTCAGGGAGCAGTTCTTC	CSARVWTSGRVREQFF
TRBV5-1	TRBJ2-5	TRBD2	few	15	TGCGCCAGCAGCTTAACTAGCGGGAGTAAAGAGACCCAGTACTTC	CASSLTSGSKETQYF
TRBV7-2	TRBJ2-7	TRBD1	.	16	TGTGCCAGCAGCTTAGCCGGGACAGGTGCGGCCTACGAGCAGTACTTC	CASSLAGTGAAYEQYF
TRBV27	TRBJ2-1	TRBD1	.	14	TGTGCCAGCAGTGCTGGGACAGGGATCAATGAGCAGTTCTTC	CASSAGTGINEQFF
TRBV4-1	TRBJ2-5	.	few	15	TGCGCCAGCAGCCAAGCCCCCAGTCGGCAAGAGACCCAGTACTTC	CASSQAPSRQETQYF
TRBV6-2/TRBV6-3	TRBJ2-7	.	.	14	TGTGCCAGCAGTTCCGGGAGAAACCCCGACGAGCAGTACTTC	CASSSGRNPDEQYF
TRBV15	TRBJ2-4	.	.	17	TGTGCCACCAGCAGAGTGGGGACGGGCGAGCCGGGAAACATTCAGTACTTC	CATSRVGTGEPGNIQYF
TRBV11-2	TRBJ2-5	.	few	13	TGTGCCAGCAGTGTAGGGGCCCAAGAGACCCAGTACTTC	CASSVGAQETQYF
TRBV28	TRBJ2-7	.	few	13	TGTGCCAGCAGTTTGGGCGGCCTAGGCGAGCAGTACTTC	CASSLGGLGEQYF
TRBV20-1	TRBJ2-7	.	.	14	TGCAGTGCTAGACCTCAGGAGCCCTCCTACGAGCAGTACTTC	CSARPQEPSYEQYF
TRBV29-1	TRBJ2-1	.	.	11	TGCAGCGTTGATAGGCAGGGAGAGCAGTTCTTC	CSVDRQGEQFF
TRBV10-3	TRBJ2-1	.	.	12	TGTGCCATCAGTGAGCTAACCAATGAGCAGTTCTTC	CAISELTNEQFF
TRBV4-3	TRBJ2-7	TRBD1	few	15	TGCGCCAGCAGCCTCAGGACAGGATTCTCCTACGAGCAGTACTTC	CASSLRTGFSYEQYF
TRBV5-1	TRBJ2-1	.	.	14	TGCGCCAGCAGCTTGAGCCAGCGCTACAATGAGCAGTTCTTC	CASSLSQRYNEQFF
TRBV2	TRBJ2-7	.	.	11	TGTGCCAGCAGGGAGGTCAGCGAGCAGTACTTC	CASREVSEQYF
TRBV7-7	TRBJ2-1	.	.	15	TGTGCCAGCAGCCGTGGAATAAGCTCCTACAATGAGCAGTTCTTC	CASSRGISSYNEQFF
TRBV7-3	TRBJ2-5	.	.	15	TGTGCCAGCAGCCAGGTGGGGCTATACCAAGAGACCCAGTACTTC	CASSQVGLYQETQYF
TRBV20-1	TRBJ2-7	.	.	16	TGCAGTGCTAGAGACGCTGCCAGGGCGACTCCCTACGAGCAGTACTTC	CSARDAARATPYEQYF
TRBV7-9	TRBJ2-5	TRBD2	.	15	TGTGCCAGCAGCGTAACAGCGGGAGAGTCGGAGACCCAGTACTTC	CASSVTAGESETQYF
TRBV3-1	TRBJ2-7	.	.	15	TGTGCCAGCAGCCACCGAGGACATCCGATGGACGAGCAGTACTTC	CASSHRGHPMDEQYF